These 6 T cell receptor beta chains came from one sample sequenced in a study of T cell repertoires in cytomegalovirus infection. TCRdb reprocessed the reads via MiXCR and lists one record per CDR3 protein. The repertoire holds some 180,000 distinct CDR3 sequences, with 9.5% as singletons. Sequenced: PBMCs. The source of these receptors is a human donor in good health (CMV status not recorded). Some clones in this sample may be carry-over from other donors' samples.

In its sample, this clonotype was seen many times. V gene TRBV7-8 combines with J gene TRBJ1-4; D unclear. Germline V CDR1 and CDR2: SGHVS, FQNEAQ. This CDR3 is 15 amino acids long. V was trimmed by 4 bases and J by 0 bases, leaving 9 bases between them. CDR3 in amino acids: CASSSTRATNEKLFF. The CDR3 nucleotides read TGTGCCAGCAGCTCGACCCGGGCAACTAATGAAAAACTGTTTTTT.

This clonotype was picked up a small number of times. The chain carries TRBV29-1 and TRBJ2-1, with D possibly matching TRBD2 (6 bases). Deletions cut 2 bases from V and 4 bases from J, with 12 bases between. The germline gives CDR1 SQVTM, CDR2 ANQGSEA. This CDR3 is built from 14 residues. CDR3 bases: TGCAGCGTTGAAACCATCCGGGGGTACAATGAGCAGTTCTTC. It encodes CSVETIRGYNEQFF.

This clonotype was found a few times. The chain employs TRBV18 and TRBJ2-7, with D perhaps TRBD1 or TRBD2 (5 bases each). There are 15 residues in the CDR3. Deletions cut 2 bases from V and 6 bases from J, with 17 bases between. Germline CDR1 is KGHSH and CDR2 is LQKENI. The CDR3 DNA is TGTGCCAGCTCACCATTTATCCAAACGGGACCCGAGCAGTACTTC. Its protein product is CASSPFIQTGPEQYF.

This clonotype has ten or more counts. The V and J genes are TRBV7-2 and TRBJ2-7; no reliable D call. Germline CDR1 is SGHTA and CDR2 is FQGNSA. The CDR3 sequence is 12 residues long. Trimming stripped 5 bases from V and 5 bases from J, with 10 bases between. CDR3: CASSQTGDEQYF. The CDR3 DNA sequence: TGTGCCAGCAGCCAAACTGGCGACGAGCAGTACTTC.

The J gene is TRBJ2-7, the V gene TRBV27; D is ambiguous. Trimming shortened V by 5 bases and J by 1 base, and 9 bases separated the two germline ends. Germline CDR1 is MNHEY and CDR2 is SMNVEV (reference sequence). The CDR3 totals 13 residues. CDR3: CASSHRVSYEQYF. CDR3 sequence (DNA): TGTGCCAGCAGTCATAGGGTATCCTACGAGCAGTACTTC.

This clonotype was seen at least ten times. V gene TRBV7-2 combines with J gene TRBJ1-5, with TRBD1 matching 12 bases. The CDR3 spans 15 residues. Germline V lookup: CDR1 SGHTA, CDR2 FQGNSA. V was pared by 4 bases and J by 7 bases, with 5 bases of the junction left unmatched. The CDR3 loop reads CASSYTGTGGQPQHF. The CDR3 nucleotides are TGTGCCAGCAGCTATACCGGGACAGGGGGCCAGCCCCAGCATTTT.